The present entry profiles one T cell receptor (beta chain) with its context. The CDR3 is 15 residues long. Germline-derived CDR1 and CDR2 are SGHRS and YFSETQ. Trimming removed 0 bases from V and 5 bases from J, with 14 bases in between. This entry comes from a study of cytomegalovirus exposure and HLA in healthy donors. PCR involved 60 Vbeta and 13 Jbeta primers. Some clones are missing from TCRdb's copy, which holds only in-frame ones; the method was immunoSEQ multiplex PCR. The sample has under 150,000 clones, about 82% seen once; the top ten hold nearly 3.5%. This chain links TRBV5-1 with TRBJ2-5; D is possibly TRBD2 (7 bases). Input material: PBMCs. The sequence was obtained from a male donor in good health and CMV-seronegative. This CDR3 is CASSLGGGALETQYF. CDR3 coding DNA: TGCGCCAGCAGCTTGGGAGGGGGGGCCTTGGAGACCCAGTACTTC.